The rows below give T cell receptor beta chains drawn from one sample of a study of radiotherapy plus CTLA-4 blockade in lung cancer. Repertoires were generated with immunoSEQ multiplex PCR, while TCRdb's copy carries only in-frame clones and drops some. The sample carries roughly 90,000 clones, 60% to 85% recorded once. Sequencing used peripheral blood, obtained from a patient treated with radiotherapy plus ipilimumab. The receptor set was obtained from a human donor with non-small cell lung cancer who had a partial response to radiotherapy plus ipilimumab. Some clones in this sample may be carry-over from other donors' samples. The CDR3 runs from the conserved cysteine through the conserved F or W. A D gene is named only where the DNA matches it firmly. Only some rows state a clone size, as once, few, many or a class for expanded clones.

v_call	j_call	clone_size	d_call	cdr3_aa	cdr3_nt
TRBV6-1	TRBJ2-3	NA	NA	CASKRQITDTQYF	TGTGCCAGCAAACGACAGATCACAGATACGCAGTATTTT
TRBV19	TRBJ1-2	NA	NA	CASSISKADGYTF	TGTGCCAGTAGTATATCAAAAGCCGATGGCTACACCTTC
TRBV6-5	TRBJ2-1	few	NA	CASTEGGAYNEQFF	TGTGCCAGCACCGAAGGTGGAGCCTACAATGAGCAGTTCTTC
TRBV9	TRBJ1-3	NA	NA	CASSVTGSGNTIYF	TGTGCCAGCAGCGTAACGGGATCTGGAAACACCATATATTTT
TRBV18	TRBJ1-1	NA	NA	CASSPEWDSYEAFF	TGTGCCAGCTCACCAGAGTGGGACTCTTATGAAGCTTTCTTT
TRBV7-9	TRBJ2-5	NA	NA	CASSLTRDQETQYF	TGTGCCAGCAGCCTGACGCGGGACCAAGAGACCCAGTACTTC
TRBV6-5	TRBJ2-7	NA	NA	CASSYSQGEQYF	TGTGCCAGCAGTTACTCGCAGGGGGAGCAGTACTTC
TRBV5-1	TRBJ2-1	NA	TRBD1	CASSDRVSTEQFF	TGCGCCAGCAGTGACAGGGTCTCGACTGAGCAGTTCTTC
TRBV18	TRBJ2-3	once	TRBD2	CASSLAGGATDTQYF	TGTGCCAGCTCACTTGCCGGGGGGGCGACAGATACGCAGTATTTT
TRBV19	TRBJ2-3	NA	NA	CASKSPRASTDTQYF	TGTGCCAGTAAAAGTCCGCGGGCTAGCACAGATACGCAGTATTTT
TRBV28	TRBJ2-3	NA	NA	CASSLRVPDTQYF	TGTGCCAGCAGTTTGAGGGTCCCAGATACGCAGTATTTT
TRBV2	TRBJ2-5	NA	NA	CASARQYQETQYF	TGTGCCAGCGCGAGACAGTACCAAGAGACCCAGTACTTC
TRBV29-1	TRBJ2-7	NA	TRBD2	CSVTREYEQYF	TGCAGCGTTACGCGGGAGTACGAGCAGTACTTC
TRBV30	TRBJ1-1	few	NA	CKLSGNTEAFF	TGTAAATTATCGGGGAATACTGAAGCTTTCTTT
TRBV7-2	TRBJ2-3	NA	TRBD2	CASSFGGLITDTQYF	TGTGCCAGCAGCTTTGGGGGACTAATCACAGATACGCAGTATTTT
TRBV19	TRBJ1-1	few	NA	CASTQEVLNTEAFF	TGTGCCAGTACCCAGGAGGTCCTTAACACTGAAGCTTTCTTT
TRBV7-3	TRBJ2-2	NA	NA	CASRVNTKGGPNTGELFF	TGTGCCAGCAGGGTTAATACTAAAGGGGGTCCGAACACCGGGGAGCTGTTTTTT
TRBV2	TRBJ1-6	NA	TRBD1	CASSEGTGRNSPLHF	TGTGCCAGCAGTGAAGGGACAGGACGGAATTCACCCCTCCACTTT
TRBV29-1	TRBJ1-1	NA	NA	CSVGSAANTEAFF	TGCAGCGTTGGCTCTGCGGCGAACACTGAAGCTTTCTTT
TRBV7-9	TRBJ2-4	few	NA	CASSAGPRLEGPYF	TGTGCCAGCAGCGCAGGACCGAGACTAGAGGGTCCGTACTTC
TRBV5-1	TRBJ2-4	NA	TRBD2	CASSFGTSAQNIQYF	TGCGCCAGCAGCTTCGGGACTAGCGCCCAGAACATTCAGTACTTC
TRBV6-6	TRBJ1-4	NA	NA	CASSYRGDEKLFF	TGTGCCAGCAGTTACAGGGGTGATGAAAAACTGTTTTTT
TRBV28	TRBJ1-5	NA	NA	CASSLPTGSSNQPQHF	TGTGCCAGCAGTTTACCGACAGGTTCCAGCAATCAGCCCCAGCATTTT
TRBV5-1	TRBJ2-5	NA	TRBD1	CASSDRTGGHQETQYF	TGCGCCAGCAGCGACAGGACAGGGGGTCACCAAGAGACCCAGTACTTC
TRBV4-3	TRBJ2-3	NA	TRBD1	CASSQDQTGRSSDTQYF	TGCGCCAGCAGCCAAGATCAGACAGGGCGGTCCTCGGATACGCAGTATTTT
TRBV18	TRBJ2-5	NA	TRBD2	CASSPGEGVGKTQYF	TGTGCCAGCTCACCAGGGGAGGGAGTAGGAAAGACCCAGTACTTC
TRBV27	TRBJ1-5	NA	NA	CASSSREAINQPQHF	TGTGCCAGCAGTTCCCGGGAGGCGATCAATCAGCCCCAGCATTTT
TRBV4-1	TRBJ1-1	NA	NA	CASSQGQGGYTEAFF	TGCGCCAGCAGCCAAGGCCAGGGAGGGTACACTGAAGCTTTCTTT
TRBV5-1	TRBJ2-3	NA	NA	CASSFQRADTQYF	TGCGCCAGCAGTTTCCAGCGAGCAGATACGCAGTATTTT
TRBV11-2	TRBJ1-6	NA	TRBD1	CASRSQTGANSPLHF	TGTGCCAGCAGATCCCAGACAGGGGCTAATTCACCCCTCCACTTT
TRBV11-2	TRBJ2-5	NA	NA	CASSLELVVGAQETQYF	TGTGCCAGCAGCTTAGAGTTGGTGGTGGGGGCTCAAGAGACCCAGTACTTC
TRBV19	TRBJ1-1	once	NA	CASSPRGSHTEAFF	TGTGCCAGTAGTCCGCGAGGCAGTCACACTGAAGCTTTCTTT
TRBV28	TRBJ1-6	NA	NA	CASTLGGGSGRSPLHF	TGTGCCAGCACCCTAGGGGGGGGCTCAGGGCGTTCACCCCTCCACTTT
TRBV6-1	TRBJ2-7	few	TRBD2	CASSEFGTSGGPSYEQYF	TGTGCCAGCAGTGAATTTGGTACTAGCGGGGGGCCCTCCTACGAGCAGTACTTC
TRBV6-1	TRBJ1-1	NA	TRBD1	CASNGRTGVGEAFF	TGTGCCAGCAACGGCAGGACAGGGGTAGGCGAAGCTTTCTTT
TRBV19	TRBJ1-5	few	TRBD1	CASSQPGQGIQPQHF	TGTGCCAGTAGTCAACCGGGACAGGGAATTCAGCCCCAGCATTTT
TRBV28	TRBJ2-7	NA	NA	CASSFLYKGPSQYYEQYF	TGTGCCAGCAGTTTTCTCTACAAGGGGCCAAGTCAGTACTACGAGCAGTACTTC
TRBV7-9	TRBJ2-2	NA	TRBD2	CASSAGGYAGELFF	TGTGCCAGCAGCGCCGGGGGGTATGCCGGGGAGCTGTTTTTT
TRBV15	TRBJ1-4	NA	NA	CATSRATPPGEKLFF	TGTGCCACCAGCAGAGCTACACCCCCGGGGGAAAAACTGTTTTTT
TRBV6-5	TRBJ1-1	NA	NA	CASSEQRVGFEAFF	TGTGCCAGCAGTGAGCAGAGGGTCGGATTTGAAGCTTTCTTT
TRBV19	TRBJ1-6	NA	NA	CASSTRSSYNSPLHF	TGTGCCAGTAGTACCCGGAGCTCCTATAATTCACCCCTCCACTTT
TRBV19	TRBJ2-6	NA	NA	CASSILGARGANVLTF	TGTGCCAGTAGTATATTGGGGGCGCGTGGGGCCAACGTCCTGACTTTC
TRBV28	TRBJ2-7	NA	TRBD1	CASVRDSLPYEQYF	TGTGCCAGCGTCCGGGACAGCCTCCCCTACGAGCAGTACTTC
TRBV7-2	TRBJ2-3	NA	NA	CASMVEGGGTDTQYF	TGTGCCAGCATGGTAGAAGGGGGAGGCACAGATACGCAGTATTTT
TRBV19	TRBJ2-5	few	TRBD2	CASSGLVEETQYF	TGTGCCAGTAGTGGACTAGTCGAGGAGACCCAGTACTTC
TRBV11-3	TRBJ2-5	NA	TRBD2	CASSLGLAGAHVETQYF	TGTGCCAGCAGCTTAGGCCTAGCGGGAGCTCACGTCGAGACCCAGTACTTC
TRBV2	TRBJ2-1	NA	NA	CASSETGYNEQFF	TGTGCCAGCAGTGAAACGGGGTACAATGAGCAGTTCTTC
TRBV5-1	TRBJ2-7	NA	TRBD2	CASSAGLAIKAEQYF	TGCGCCAGCAGCGCCGGACTAGCGATTAAGGCCGAGCAGTACTTC
TRBV6-1	TRBJ2-3	once	TRBD1	CASSATGASTDTQYF	TGTGCCAGCAGTGCCACAGGGGCGAGCACAGATACGCAGTATTTT
TRBV4-3	TRBJ2-7	NA	TRBD2	CASSRSSGGAFYEQYF	TGCGCCAGCAGCCGCAGTAGCGGGGGGGCTTTTTACGAGCAGTACTTC
TRBV6-1	TRBJ1-4	NA	NA	CASSEDRRVNEKLFF	TGTGCCAGCAGTGAAGACAGGAGAGTTAATGAAAAACTGTTTTTT
TRBV30	TRBJ1-3	NA	TRBD1	CAWSARQGWSGNTIYF	TGTGCCTGGAGTGCTCGACAGGGATGGTCTGGAAACACCATATATTTT
TRBV7-2	TRBJ1-2	once	TRBD1	CASSPRGTATYGYTF	TGTGCCAGCAGCCCCCGTGGGACAGCCACCTATGGCTACACCTTC
TRBV28	TRBJ1-3	NA	NA	CASSSQGSSGNTIYF	TGTGCCAGCAGTTCGCAGGGTAGCTCTGGAAACACCATATATTTT
TRBV15	TRBJ2-5	NA	TRBD1	CATSRAAGGLETQYF	TGTGCCACCAGCAGAGCTGCAGGGGGCCTGGAGACCCAGTACTTC
TRBV6-1	TRBJ1-1	NA	NA	CASSSRWRGSEAFF	TGTGCCAGCAGTTCCCGGTGGAGGGGCTCTGAAGCTTTCTTT
TRBV19	TRBJ1-5	NA	NA	CASSVQGRQPQHF	TGTGCCAGTAGCGTACAGGGTCGCCAGCCCCAGCATTTT
TRBV18	TRBJ1-1	NA	TRBD1	CASSPSRTGSRTEAFF	TGTGCCAGCTCACCATCTCGGACAGGGTCCCGAACTGAAGCTTTCTTT
TRBV27	TRBJ2-1	NA	NA	CASSLRRPYNEQFF	TGTGCCAGCAGTTTAAGGCGGCCCTACAATGAGCAGTTCTTC
TRBV5-1	TRBJ2-7	NA	TRBD2	CASSLAGGPGEQYF	TGCGCCAGCAGCCTAGCGGGAGGGCCGGGTGAGCAGTACTTC